Listed below are T cell receptor beta chains from one sample, sequenced in a study of beta chain features in type 1 diabetes. TCRdb's copy holds only in-frame clones and misses some; the assay was immunoSEQ multiplex PCR. Of about 220,000 clones in the sample, under 13% were seen once. The sequenced sample was central memory CD4+ T cells from blood. All receptors come from a man younger than 30 in good health. Each CDR3 is given with its conserved first and last residue. The D gene is left open where the match is weak. Clone size is not always given. Where it is, it says once, few, many or a class for expanded clones.

d_call	v_call	clone_size	j_call	cdr3_nt	cdr3_aa
-	TRBV6-1	many	TRBJ2-7	TGTGCCAGCAGTGGGGACTTGTACGAGCAGTACTTC	CASSGDLYEQYF
-	TRBV11-2	few	TRBJ2-1	TGTGCCAGCAGCCTAGGGTTGTGGAATGAGCAGTTCTTC	CASSLGLWNEQFF
-	TRBV28	many	TRBJ2-7	TGTGCCAGCAGTTTTTCCAGCACGAGCTCCTACGAGCAGTACTTC	CASSFSSTSSYEQYF
-	TRBV4-1	-	TRBJ2-1	TGCGCCAGCAGCCAAGGCAAGGGTCGGGGGTACAATGAGCAGTTCTTC	CASSQGKGRGYNEQFF
TRBD2	TRBV7-2	few	TRBJ2-1	TGTGCCAGCAGCTCCCCCTGGGTTAGCGGGAGGGATGAGCAGTTCTTC	CASSSPWVSGRDEQFF
-	TRBV28	-	TRBJ1-2	TGTGCCAGCAGTTTCCCGAACTCTTTTGGCTACACCTTC	CASSFPNSFGYTF
-	TRBV7-8	-	TRBJ2-3	TGTGCCAGCAGCAGAGGCACGGGTGGCACAGATACGCAGTATTTT	CASSRGTGGTDTQYF
TRBD1	TRBV18	-	TRBJ2-1	TGTGCCAGCTCACCGCGGACAGGGTATAACAATGAGCAGTTCTTC	CASSPRTGYNNEQFF
-	TRBV6-1	-	TRBJ2-7	TGTGCCAGCAGCCGCCCGAGCTCCTACGAGCAGTACTTC	CASSRPSSYEQYF
TRBD1	TRBV9	few	TRBJ2-7	TGTGCCAGCAGCGTAGGAAAGGGGGCTTCCCACGAGCAGTACTTC	CASSVGKGASHEQYF
-	TRBV30	-	TRBJ2-2	TGTGCCTGGAGTGGGTCCGGGGAGCTGTTTTTT	CAWSGSGELFF
-	TRBV29-1	-	TRBJ2-7	TGCAGCGTTGCCCTTAGCGGTACCTACGAGCAGTACTTC	CSVALSGTYEQYF
TRBD2	TRBV18	few	TRBJ2-3	TGTGCCAGCTCACTCGGGGGGACCTTCACAGATACGCAGTATTTT	CASSLGGTFTDTQYF
-	TRBV7-3	few	TRBJ2-6	TGTGCCAGCAGCTTACCTGGTACGACTGGGGCCAACGTCCTGACTTTC	CASSLPGTTGANVLTF
-	TRBV13	-	TRBJ2-3	TGTGCCAGCAGCTTAGAGGGCCGACTACCTATCACAGATACGCAGTATTTT	CASSLEGRLPITDTQYF
-	TRBV2	few	TRBJ2-3	TGTGCCAGCAGTGAAGTGGCGGCCACAGATACGCAGTATTTT	CASSEVAATDTQYF
-	TRBV10-3	-	TRBJ1-1	TGTGCCATCAGTGAGTCGCGAATGGACACGAACACTGAAGCTTTCTTT	CAISESRMDTNTEAFF
-	TRBV30	-	TRBJ2-1	TGTGCCTGGACTTCAGACTGGTATGAGCAGTTCTTC	CAWTSDWYEQFF
-	TRBV15	few	TRBJ2-5	TGTGCCACCAGCAGAGGGGAGGAAGAGACCCAGTACTTC	CATSRGEEETQYF
-	TRBV28	-	TRBJ1-1	TGTGCCAGCAGTTTGGGGTCCACTGAAGCTTTCTTT	CASSLGSTEAFF
TRBD2	TRBV29-1	many	TRBJ2-1	TGCAGCGTGATACCAGCGGGAGGGGACTACAATGAGCAGTTCTTC	CSVIPAGGDYNEQFF
TRBD2	TRBV7-9	-	TRBJ2-4	TGTGCCAGCAGCTTAGTTCTGACTAGCGGACTAGCCAAAAACATTCAGTACTTC	CASSLVLTSGLAKNIQYF
TRBD1	TRBV20-1	-	TRBJ1-1	TGCAGTTCTAGAGTACAGGGGTTAGCTTTCTTT	CSSRVQGLAFF
-	TRBV7-2	-	TRBJ2-3	TGTGCCAGCAGCGTACTAGGGAGGTCCAAAATCGCAGATACGCAGTATTTT	CASSVLGRSKIADTQYF
-	TRBV5-1	many	TRBJ1-4	TGCGCCAGCAGCGTCGGACAGAGCGCTAATGAAAAACTGTTTTTT	CASSVGQSANEKLFF
TRBD2	TRBV15	-	TRBJ2-1	TGTGCCACCAGCAGAGGGGGGACTAGCGGGAGAGGCAATGAGCAGTTCTTC	CATSRGGTSGRGNEQFF
-	TRBV7-8	many	TRBJ2-7	TGTGCCAGCAGCACACGACGTGTGGGCTCCTACGAGCAGTACTTC	CASSTRRVGSYEQYF
-	TRBV6-6	many	TRBJ1-1	TGTGCCAGCAGTTACGGGGCAGGGATGAGTGCCACTGAAGCTTTCTTT	CASSYGAGMSATEAFF
-	TRBV5-1	-	TRBJ2-3	TGCGCCAGCAGCTTAAGTGGTGGAGGAACGGCTTCGGATACGCAGTATTTT	CASSLSGGGTASDTQYF
TRBD1	TRBV6-6	few	TRBJ2-5	TGTGCCAGCAGTTACTCGGGGACAGGGGAAGAGACCCAGTACTTC	CASSYSGTGEETQYF
TRBD2	TRBV19	many	TRBJ2-1	TGTGCCAGTAGTGCCCCGGGACTAGGCTACAATGAGCAGTTCTTC	CASSAPGLGYNEQFF
TRBD2	TRBV4-1	many	TRBJ2-4	TGCGCCAGCAGCCAATCTGGGACTAGCCGCATTCAGTACTTC	CASSQSGTSRIQYF
-	TRBV4-1	few	TRBJ2-1	TGCGCCAGCAGCCAGCGGAGTGAGCAGTTCTTC	CASSQRSEQFF
TRBD1	TRBV6-5	few	TRBJ2-5	TGTGCCAGCGCGGCACAGGGGGCCGGAGAGACCCAGTACTTC	CASAAQGAGETQYF
-	TRBV14	few	TRBJ1-2	TGTGCCAGCAGCCCGGACGGGCTCTTCTATGGCTACACCTTC	CASSPDGLFYGYTF
-	TRBV6-5	-	TRBJ1-3	TGTGCCAGCAGTTACGATGGGCCTGGAAACACCATATATTTT	CASSYDGPGNTIYF
-	TRBV7-6	-	TRBJ2-7	TGTGCCAGCAGCTTAGCGCAAAACTACGAGCAGTACTTC	CASSLAQNYEQYF
-	TRBV29-1	-	TRBJ1-2	TGCAGCGTTGAAAAGGGGGGCTATGGCTACACCTTC	CSVEKGGYGYTF
TRBD1	TRBV7-9	few	TRBJ1-1	TGTGCCAGCAGCTACAGGGGGGACACTGAAGCTTTCTTT	CASSYRGDTEAFF
TRBD2	TRBV28	many	TRBJ2-7	TGTGCCAGCACGCCTAGCGGAAGCTCCTACGAGCAGTACTTC	CASTPSGSSYEQYF
TRBD1	TRBV7-9	-	TRBJ2-3	TGTGCCAGCAGCTTAGGGACAGGGCCCACAGATACGCAGTATTTT	CASSLGTGPTDTQYF
TRBD1	TRBV11-1	many	TRBJ2-1	TGTGCCAGCAGCTTAGAACAGGGGGACTACAATGAGCAGTTCTTC	CASSLEQGDYNEQFF
TRBD2	TRBV2	few	TRBJ2-7	TGTGCCAGTGGTCCGGGACTAGCTTCGTACGAGCAGTACTTC	CASGPGLASYEQYF
TRBD1	TRBV19	few	TRBJ2-1	TGTGCCAGTAGTAGGACAGGTATCACAGTGGGCAATGAGCAGTTCTTC	CASSRTGITVGNEQFF
TRBD1	TRBV4-1	-	TRBJ1-1	TGCGCCAGCAGCCAAGAAGACAGGGAGGTGAACACTGAAGCTTTCTTT	CASSQEDREVNTEAFF
-	TRBV18	few	TRBJ2-7	TGTGCCAGCTCACCTCAATCGGACGAGCAGTACTTC	CASSPQSDEQYF
TRBD2	TRBV28	-	TRBJ2-7	TGTGCCAGCAGTTTACGGGGCGGGAGCCCGTCCTACGAGCAGTACTTC	CASSLRGGSPSYEQYF
-	TRBV7-9	many	TRBJ2-1	TGTGCCAGCAGCTTACGAGGTCCAGAGCAGTTCTTC	CASSLRGPEQFF
TRBD1	TRBV29-1	-	TRBJ2-7	TGCAGCGTTTCGGACAGGGGTTACGAGCAGTACTTC	CSVSDRGYEQYF
TRBD2	TRBV2	few	TRBJ2-7	TGTGCCAGCAGCATTAGCGGGAGTACCGACGAGCAGTACTTC	CASSISGSTDEQYF
TRBD2	TRBV28	-	TRBJ2-5	TGTGCCAGCAGTCCGCGGGGACTAGCGGAAGAGACCCAGTACTTC	CASSPRGLAEETQYF
TRBD2	TRBV5-4	many	TRBJ2-7	TGTGCCAGCAGCCTAGGACTAGCTATGGACGAGCAGTACTTC	CASSLGLAMDEQYF